This T cell receptor beta chain was identified in a study of blood T cell repertoires in COVID-19. Participants spanned ages 18 to 89 years and resided in 24 US areas. Measured with immunoSEQ multiplex PCR; TCRdb has only the in-frame clones, and not every one. This repertoire shows roughly 240,000 clones, 65% to 90% found once; its top ten account for about 9.3%. The receptor comes from a woman aged 50 to 65 with acute COVID-19. The sequencing input was PBMCs or T cells enriched from blood (not recorded which).

The CDR3 loop is CASSNGQLNTEAFF. The CDR3, as DNA: TGTGCCAGCAGCAACGGACAGTTGAACACTGAAGCTTTCTTT. The gene calls are TRBV3-1 (or the pseudogene TRBV3-2) and TRBJ1-1; maybe TRBD1 (6 bases). The CDR3 sequence is 14 residues long. Germline V gene sequence: CDR1 LGHDT, CDR2 YNNKEL (reference sequence). Between the trimmed V and J ends, which lost 5 bases and 0 bases, there was a span of 10 bases.